Listed here are 31 T cell receptor beta chains from one sample, sequenced in a study of blood T cell repertoires in COVID-19. The protocol was immunoSEQ multiplex PCR, while the TCRdb copy is restricted to in-frame clones and leaves out a portion. Of 200,000 to 300,000 clones in the sample, 82% were seen once. Input material: peripheral blood. The receptors were gathered from a woman aged 55-69 years with active or convalescent COVID-19.

The chain combines TRBV7-6 with TRBJ1-2; tentative D call: TRBD1 (6 bases). V dropped 5 bases and J dropped 4 bases, with 11 bases sitting between them. The CDR3 extends over 13 amino acids. Germline CDR1 SGHVS, CDR2 FNYEAQ. The CDR3 is CASSPGHLYGYTF. In DNA, the CDR3 is TGTGCCAGCAGCCCGGGACACCTCTATGGCTACACCTTC.

This clone appeared a single time. The rearrangement uses TRBV30 and TRBJ1-2, with D possibly matching TRBD1 (5 bases). The CDR3 totals 14 residues. The V end lost 0 bases, the J end lost 5 bases, and 13 bases lay between the germline ends. Per germline, CDR1 GTSNPN and CDR2 SVGIG (reference sequence). The CDR3, as DNA: TGTGCCTGGAGTGTCGGGACTACGAGTTATGGCTACACCTTC. Residues: CAWSVGTTSYGYTF. The entire variable domain, with the rest obtained from reference TRBV30 and TRBJ1-2, is as follows: SQTIHQWPATLVQPVGSPLSLECTVEGTSNPNLYWYRQAAGRGLQLLFYSVGIGQISSEVPQNLSASRPQDRQFILSSKKLLLSDSGFYLCAWSVGTTSYGYTFGSGTRLTVV.

The chain couples TRBV5-6 to TRBJ1-3, with D perhaps TRBD1 (5 bases). Germline CDR1 and CDR2: SGHDT and YYEEEE. This CDR3 spans 16 amino acids. V was shortened by 2 bases and J by 4 bases, with 16 bases between the two germline ends. The CDR3 sequence: CASSFESDMDGNTIYF. In DNA, the CDR3 is TGTGCCAGCAGCTTTGAGTCGGACATGGACGGAAACACCATATATTTT.

The chain combines TRBV3-1 (or the pseudogene TRBV3-2) with TRBJ2-7, with D possibly TRBD1 on 5 matching bases. Trimming removed 5 bases at V and 0 bases at J, with 11 bases between. Germline V lookup: CDR1 LGHDT, CDR2 YNNKEL (reference sequence). The CDR3 covers 14 residues. The CDR3 DNA follows: TGTGCCAGCAGCGTCTTCAGGGACTCCTACGAGCAGTACTTC. Translated, it gives CASSVFRDSYEQYF.

This clone was observed a single time. J is TRBJ2-2 and V is TRBV27; 7 positions match TRBD1. V trimming: 7 bases; J trimming: 4 bases; junction bases outside the gene matches: 6. Looked up from germline, CDR1 is MNHEY and CDR2 is SMNVEV (reference sequence). The length of the CDR3 is 14 residues. The CDR3 sequence is CASNPTGFTGELFF. The CDR3, as DNA: TGTGCCAGCAACCCGACAGGGTTCACCGGGGAGCTGTTTTTT.

V usage is TRBV12-2 and J usage is TRBJ1-2; the D call of TRBD1 is as the table states it, not checked on the DNA. TRBV12-2 is a listed pseudogene. The length of the CDR3 is 13 residues. In nucleotides, the CDR3 is TGTGCAAGTCGCCCCAGGGGTTACTATGGCTACACCTTC. Residues: CASRPRGYYGYTF.

The chain joins TRBV5-8 to TRBJ1-5; TRBD1 might be the D (6 bases). This CDR3 contains 16 residues. The ends were cut back, 0 bases at V and 7 bases at J, with 17 bases in the middle. From germline, CDR1 is SGHTS and CDR2 YDEGEE. The DNA of the CDR3 is TGTGCCAGCAGCTTGGAAAGGGGGGGGAAGAACCAGCCCCAGCATTTT. Its protein product is CASSLERGGKNQPQHF.

The V call is TRBV4-1, the J call TRBJ2-3; possibly TRBD2 for D (6 bases). From germline, CDR1 is MGHRA and CDR2 YSYEKL. Trimming shortened V by 1 base and J by 2 bases, and 13 bases separated the two germline ends. The CDR3 has 16 residues. The CDR3 nucleotides read TGCGCCAGCAGCCAAGTTCGTCTAGCGAACACAGATACGCAGTATTTT. It yields the protein CASSQVRLANTDTQYF.

This clone came up a few times. CDR3 in DNA: TGTGCCAGCAGTTCCCCCGGACAGGCTTCCTACGAGCAGTACTTC. Translated: CASSSPGQASYEQYF. V is TRBV6-2 or TRBV6-3 and J is TRBJ2-7, with 7 bases fitting TRBD1. CDR1 MNHEY and CDR2 SVGEGT come from the germline V gene. Trimming removed 4 bases from V and 1 base from J; junction bases left unmatched: 7. This CDR3 contains 15 residues.

V gene TRBV9 combines with J gene TRBJ2-3, with a weak D call TRBD1 (5 bases). CDR1 SGDLS and CDR2 YYNGEE come from the germline V gene. The CDR3 length is 15 residues. Trimming removed 0 bases at V and 1 base at J, with 9 bases between. CDR3 in amino acids: CASSVEGSRTDTQYF. Here the CDR3 DNA reads TGTGCCAGCAGCGTAGAGGGGTCTCGCACAGATACGCAGTATTTT. The full variable domain, its missing parts supplied by reference TRBV9 and TRBJ2-3, is DSGVTQTPKHLITATGQRVTLRCSPRSGDLSVYWYQQSLDQGLQFLIQYYNGEERAKGNILERFSAQQFPDLHSELNLSSLELGDSALYFCASSVEGSRTDTQYFGPGTRLTVL.

The genes are TRBV6-2 or TRBV6-3 and TRBJ2-5; 8 nucleotides line up with TRBD2. Germline lookup yields CDR1 MNHEY and CDR2 SVGEGT. The junction had 10 bases not matched to a gene; V was cut back by 3 bases and J by 1 base. CDR3 length: 17 amino acids. Written as DNA, the CDR3 is TGTGCCAGCAGTTATAGGGCGGGGGGCCCCTTCCAAGAGACCCAGTACTTC. This codes for CASSYRAGGPFQETQYF.

The chain has TRBV10-3 and TRBJ2-5, with TRBD2 identical over 7 bases. V lost 11 bases and J lost 1; bases outside the gene matches: 16. Germline CDR1 and CDR2: ENHRY and SYGVKD. This CDR3 spans 16 amino acids. The CDR3 region has the DNA TGTGCCTCATCATATCGGGCGGGGGAACTCCAAGAGACCCAGTACTTC. As protein: CASSYRAGELQETQYF.

This sequence joins TRBV27 and TRBJ2-7; D perhaps matches TRBD1 (6 bases). The germline V gene encodes CDR1 MNHEY and CDR2 SMNVEV (reference sequence). Trimming took 2 bases from V and 3 from J, leaving 11 bases between them. The length of the CDR3 is 14 residues. CDR3 DNA sequence: TGTGCCAGCAGTTTAAGGCAGGGGTTCTACGAGCAGTACTTC. Translating gives CASSLRQGFYEQYF.

The chain joins TRBV28 to TRBJ1-4; tentatively, D is TRBD1 (6 bases). The CDR3 totals 13 residues. Germline V gene sequence: CDR1 MDHEN, CDR2 SYDVKM. Trimming cost V 2 bases and J 8 bases, with 9 bases left between them. Written as DNA, the CDR3 is TGTGCCAGCAGTTTAAGGGACACAGAAAAACTGTTTTTT. It yields the protein CASSLRDTEKLFF.

In its sample, this clone was seen once. The chain carries TRBV30 and TRBJ2-1, with 8 bases matching TRBD2. The CDR3 extends over 16 amino acids. V shed 1 base and J 0 bases; nucleotides not matched to a gene: 5. From germline, CDR1 is GTSNPN and CDR2 SVGIG (reference sequence). The CDR3 nucleotides are TGTGCCTGGAGTGGTCAGCGGGGGATCTCCTACAATGAGCAGTTCTTC. Translating it yields CAWSGQRGISYNEQFF.

In this sample, this clone turned up once. The chain links TRBV5-5 to TRBJ2-4, with 13 bases fitting TRBD2. The germline gives CDR1 SGHKS, CDR2 YYEKEE (reference sequence). The V gene end was trimmed by 4 bases and the J gene end by 8 bases; junction bases not matched to a gene: 9. CDR3 length: 16 amino acids. For the CDR3, the DNA is TGTGCCAGCAGCCGTCGGACTAGCGGGGGAGGGGACATTCAGTACTTC. Protein product: CASSRRTSGGGDIQYF.

V and J are TRBV6-5 and TRBJ1-5; D is unresolved. Germline CDR1 and CDR2: MNHEY and SVGAGI. Trimming took 7 bases from V and 7 from J, leaving 14 bases between them. The CDR3 covers 13 residues. The CDR3 DNA reads TGTGCCAGCACCTCCTTCCCCCAGCAGCCCCAGCATTTT. Protein sequence: CASTSFPQQPQHF.

The CDR3 spells CASSWDSSYEQYF. In DNA, the CDR3 is TGTGCCAGCAGTTGGGACAGTTCCTACGAGCAGTACTTC. The rearrangement links TRBV27 to TRBJ2-7; 7 bases are shared with TRBD1. The CDR3 has 13 residues. V gave up 4 bases and J gave up 1 base; unmatched junction bases: 1. The V gene's germline CDR1 is MNHEY and CDR2 SMNVEV (reference sequence).

This chain uses TRBV5-1 with TRBJ2-2; D is possibly TRBD2 (5 bases). Germline V gene data show CDR1 as SGHRS and CDR2 as YFSETQ. The CDR3 totals 15 residues. V shed 0 bases and J shed 1 base, with 7 bases lying between them. The CDR3 nucleotides are TGCGCCAGCAGCTTGGTCCGGGGGAACACCGGGGAGCTGTTTTTT. Protein: CASSLVRGNTGELFF.

The table lists this clone with a few counts. The V call is TRBV5-4, the J call TRBJ2-7, with 10 nucleotides matching TRBD1. The CDR3 is made up of 13 amino acids. V dropped 2 bases and J dropped 5; count of bases not matched to a gene: 1. CDR1 and CDR2 (germline): SGHNT, YYREEE (reference sequence). This chain's CDR3 is CASSLGTGDEQYF. The CDR3 nucleotides are TGTGCCAGCAGCTTAGGGACAGGGGACGAGCAGTACTTC.

The chain links TRBV24-1 to TRBJ1-5; 7 nucleotides line up with TRBD1. CDR3 length: 16 amino acids. Germline V gene sequence: CDR1 KGHDR, CDR2 SFDVKD. V shed 0 bases and J 2 bases; nucleotides not matched to a gene: 3. The chain's CDR3 is CATSDLRGQGNQPQHF. CDR3 in DNA: TGTGCCACCAGTGATTTGAGAGGACAGGGCAATCAGCCCCAGCATTTT.

There are a few counts of this clone. The V call is TRBV18, the J call TRBJ2-7; possibly TRBD1 for D (6 bases). The CDR3 is 14 amino acids. V was clipped by 4 bases and J by 3 bases, with 13 bases between them. From germline, CDR1 is KGHSH and CDR2 LQKENI. DNA of the CDR3: TGTGCCAGCTCACTCGGACAGCAGAACTACGAGCAGTACTTC. It codes for CASSLGQQNYEQYF.

The chain uses TRBV3-1 (or the pseudogene TRBV3-2) and TRBJ1-1, with 8 bases matching TRBD1. The CDR3 loop spans 15 amino acids. V lost 1 base, J lost 7 bases, and 8 bases stayed unmatched. From germline, CDR1 is LGHDT and CDR2 YNNKEL (reference sequence). This CDR3 is CASSQGTGSYSEAFF. The CDR3 nucleotides read TGTGCCAGCAGCCAAGGGACAGGGTCCTATAGTGAAGCTTTCTTT.

The CDR3 nucleotides read TGTGCCTGGAGTGTACGACAGCTCTACTACTACACCTTC. Translated: CAWSVRQLYYYTF. This chain joins TRBV30 and TRBJ1-2, with D perhaps matching TRBD1 (5 bases). The germline V and J ends were trimmed by 0 bases and 10 bases, with 15 bases remaining between them. CDR1 and CDR2 from the germline V gene are GTSNPN and SVGIG (reference sequence). The CDR3 length is 13 residues.

The chain employs TRBV9 and TRBJ2-7; TRBD1 agrees at 7 bases. V dropped 4 bases and J dropped 2; count of bases not matched to a gene: 9. The CDR3 is made up of 15 amino acids. The germline gives CDR1 SGDLS, CDR2 YYNGEE. The CDR3 sequence is CASSSTGQDPYEQYF. The CDR3 nucleotides read TGTGCCAGCAGCTCGACAGGACAGGACCCCTACGAGCAGTACTTC.

This clone has a single count. This chain joins TRBV19 and TRBJ1-2, with D unclear. The V and J ends lost 3 bases and 3 bases respectively, with 11 bases between them. Germline V gives CDR1 LNHDA, CDR2 SQIVND (reference sequence). This CDR3 contains 14 residues. The CDR3 region has the DNA TGTGCCAGTAGTATTCTGGAGGGCTACTATGGCTACACCTTC. Translation: CASSILEGYYGYTF.

The chain combines TRBV5-8 with TRBJ1-5, with 9 bases lining up with TRBD1. This CDR3 is built from 15 residues. The V gene end was trimmed by 1 base and the J gene end by 5 bases; junction bases not matched to a gene: 4. Germline V gene sequence: CDR1 SGHTS, CDR2 YDEGEE. CDR3 DNA sequence: TGTGCCAGCAGCTTGAGGACAGGGGCCTATCAGCCCCAGCATTTT. Translated, it gives CASSLRTGAYQPQHF.

V and J are TRBV11-2 and TRBJ1-4; D might be TRBD1 (5 bases). CDR3 length equals 13 residues. Germline lookup yields CDR1 SGHAT and CDR2 FQNNGV. V lost 4 bases and J lost 5, with 8 bases in between. The CDR3 spells CASSSDRNEKLFF. For the CDR3, the DNA is TGTGCCAGCAGCTCCGACAGAAATGAAAAACTGTTTTTT. The variable domain in full, with the rest retrieved from reference TRBV11-2 and TRBJ1-4, is EAGVAQSPRYKIIEKRQSVAFWCNPISGHATLYWYQQILGQGPKLLIQFQNNGVVDDSQLPKDRFSAERLKGVDSTLKIQPAKLEDSAVYLCASSSDRNEKLFFGSGTQLSVL.

The rearrangement links TRBV14 to TRBJ1-5, with a tentative D call TRBD1 (5 bases). The CDR3 is 19 residues long. Germline V gene data show CDR1 as SGHDN and CDR2 as FVKESK. Trimming pared 0 bases from V and 0 bases from J, leaving 18 bases between. In nucleotides, the CDR3 is TGTGCCAGCAGCCAAGATCAAGGGGCCTACCGAAATAGCAATCAGCCCCAGCATTTT. It yields the protein CASSQDQGAYRNSNQPQHF.

This clone appeared once. The CDR3 protein is CASSHQATSYEQYF. In DNA, the CDR3 is TGTGCCAGCAGCCACCAGGCTACCTCCTACGAGCAGTACTTC. The chain recombines TRBV5-5 with TRBJ2-7, with D uncertain. This CDR3 contains 14 residues. The V gene lost 4 bases and the J gene lost 0 bases, with 11 bases spanning the gap. In germline, CDR1 is SGHKS, CDR2 YYEKEE (reference sequence).

The chain links TRBV3-1 (or the pseudogene TRBV3-2) to TRBJ2-2; 8 bases are shared with TRBD2. Germline V gene sequence: CDR1 LGHDT, CDR2 YNNKEL (reference sequence). CDR3 length equals 17 residues. J lost 6 bases, V lost 5 bases, and 14 bases had no gene match. The CDR3 loop is CASSTPVRLAGPGELFF. The CDR3, as DNA: TGTGCCAGCAGCACCCCAGTAAGGCTAGCGGGCCCCGGGGAGCTGTTTTTT.